This T cell receptor (beta chain) was recovered during a study of T-cell reconstitution after alpha-beta-depleted transplantation in children. The library targeted TCRbeta and was prepared with unique molecular identifiers. In TCRdb, the PCR reads were re-called with MiXCR into one record per CDR3 protein. The sample contains roughly 250,000 distinct CDR3 sequences, approximately 8% of which appear only once. As concerns this clonotype: Its specificity is unknown.

Study-level findings and limits: Alpha-beta T cells about two months after transplant reportedly derived from several hundred expanded graft clones. Newly produced T cells mostly provided counts and TCRbeta diversity after one year, as hyperexpanded clones declined.

The clonotype was recovered from a male patient between 5 and 17 years old who had a stem cell transplant for acute lymphoblastic leukemia, so the T cells may come from the graft donor. The starting material was PBMCs, mostly from graft donor cells, obtained 180 days after TCRalphabeta/CD19-depleted stem cell transplant.

This chain's CDR3 is CSARDGPSGVNEQFF. In DNA form, the CDR3 reads TGCAGTGCTAGAGATGGGCCTAGCGGCGTCAATGAGCAGTTCTTC. The genes are TRBV20-1 and TRBJ2-1, with 7 positions matching TRBD2. Germline V gives CDR1 DFQATT, CDR2 SNEGSKA (reference sequence). This CDR3 has 15 residues. V trimming: 0 bases; J trimming: 6 bases; junction bases outside the gene matches: 8.